The clone carrying this TCR beta chain was detected once. The antigen remains undetermined. As for treatment: oral pan-JAK inhibitor, 5-10 mg twice daily. This entry belongs to a study of CD8+ T cells in alopecia areata. Study as a whole: For 6 to 18 months, tofacitinib was taken, and 6 months off drug followed. General study points: Clonality in the scalp and expanded CD8+ clones ranked among the top 100 were significantly decreased by tofacitinib.

Once RNA had been extracted, it was reverse transcribed into cDNA to act as the sequencing template. Produced via immunoSEQ multiplex PCR; TCRdb's table is partial and in-frame only. The table shows under 250,000 clones, with under 75% occurring only once. Germline V gene sequence: CDR1 SGHRS, CDR2 YFSETQ. V lost 0 bases and J lost 2, with 13 bases in between. The CDR3 covers 16 residues. This material consisted of CD4+ T cells sorted from blood, taken at week 4, from a patient treated with tofacitinib. The receptor's source is a human donor with alopecia areata. This chain links TRBV5-1 with TRBJ2-3; D possibly corresponds to TRBD1 (5 bases). The CDR3 loop is CASSLEKGSFTDTQYF. The DNA of the CDR3 is TGCGCCAGCAGCTTGGAGAAGGGGTCCTTCACAGATACGCAGTATTTT. The entire variable domain, with the rest obtained from reference TRBV5-1 and TRBJ2-3, is as follows: KAGVTQTPRYLIKTRGQQVTLSCSPISGHRSVSWYQQTPGQGLQFLFEYFSETQRNKGNFPGRFSGRQFSNSRSEMNVSTLELGDSALYLCASSLEKGSFTDTQYFGPGTRLTVL.